This T cell receptor beta chain is from a study of blood T cell repertoires in COVID-19. Study background: Some COVID-19 samples were acute and others convalescent; all came from the United States, Italy and Spain. PBMCs, B-cell-depleted T cells, or T cells were the source of the cDNA or gDNA that made up the material.

Original processing notes: Amplification of reference gene primers provided the estimated nucleated cell counts. Produced via immunoSEQ multiplex PCR; TCRdb's table is partial and in-frame only. V and J calls and clone size are as listed in that table; D and trimming were resolved from the DNA. The table lists 180,000 or so clones, around 82% of them singletons. The CDR3 is made up of 18 amino acids. Per the germline V gene, CDR1 is SGHTA and CDR2 is FQGNSA. With 5 bases removed from V and 1 base from J, the gap between germline ends came to 23 bases. This clone was recorded many times. This sequence originates from an elderly woman with acute or convalescent COVID-19. The sequencing input was peripheral blood. The chain uses TRBV7-2 and TRBJ1-1; D uncertain. CDR3 in DNA: TGTGCCAGCAGCCTCCACCACCTCAACAACCGGGAGAACACTGAAGCTTTCTTT. This sequence encodes CASSLHHLNNRENTEAFF. Supplemented by reference TRBV7-2 and TRBJ1-1, the full variable domain reads GAGVSQSPSNKVTEKGKDVELRCDPISGHTALYWYRQSLGQGLEFLIYFQGNSAPDKSGLPSDRFSAERTGGSVSTLTIQRTQQEDSAVYLCASSLHHLNNRENTEAFFGQGTRLTVV.